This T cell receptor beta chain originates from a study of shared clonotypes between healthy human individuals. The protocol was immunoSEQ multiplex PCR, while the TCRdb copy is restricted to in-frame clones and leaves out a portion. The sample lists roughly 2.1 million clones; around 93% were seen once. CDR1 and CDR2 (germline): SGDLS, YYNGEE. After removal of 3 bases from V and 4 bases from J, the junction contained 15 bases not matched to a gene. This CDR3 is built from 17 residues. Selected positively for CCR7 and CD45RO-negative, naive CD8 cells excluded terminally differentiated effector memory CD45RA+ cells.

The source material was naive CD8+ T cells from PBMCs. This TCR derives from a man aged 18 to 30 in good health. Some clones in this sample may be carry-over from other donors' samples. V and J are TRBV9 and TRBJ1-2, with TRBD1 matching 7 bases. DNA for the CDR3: TGTGCCAGCAGCGACCCCCGGGGGGGGACAGCGGTCTATGGCTACACCTTC. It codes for CASSDPRGGTAVYGYTF.